In its sample, the clone carrying this T cell receptor beta chain ranks as medium-sized. What it binds is unknown. The sample originates from a study of radiation and T cells in renal cell carcinoma. Points from the study as a whole: From baseline, blood top tumor clonotypes peaked at 2 weeks post-radiation.

Specified time point: blood 2 weeks post-SBRT. Treatment reported: 15 Gy SBRT to primary tumor, nephrectomy 4 weeks later. Sequencing was performed with immunoSEQ multiplex PCR; in TCRdb, only in-frame clones are kept and a portion is missing. This table holds around 76,000 clones, 82% found once. The germline gives CDR1 LNHDA, CDR2 SQIVND (reference sequence). The CDR3 extends over 15 amino acids. Trimming shortened V by 0 bases and J by 4 bases, and 13 bases separated the two germline ends. This TCR derives from a man in his sixties with renal cell carcinoma. The sample in question was blood, obtained from a patient whose treatment included radiotherapy and nephrectomy. The chain joins TRBV19 to TRBJ2-7; D is undetermined. DNA for the CDR3: TGTGCCAGTAGTATAGACCCCGCCAATACTTACGAGCAGTACTTC. This codes for CASSIDPANTYEQYF.